This passage covers 31 T cell receptor beta chains from one sample sequenced in a study of blood T cell repertoires in COVID-19. Profiling relied on immunoSEQ multiplex PCR, and the TCRdb table lists in-frame clones only, not all of them. The sample has nearly 250,000 clones; 75% to 90% are singletons. The specimen sequenced was PBMCs or T cells enriched from blood (not recorded which). The origin of the receptors is a man aged 45 to 65 who had been exposed to COVID-19.

V usage is TRBV5-4 and J usage is TRBJ1-2; possibly TRBD1 for D (5 bases). Germline V CDR1 and CDR2: SGHNT, YYREEE (reference sequence). Trimming took off 0 bases at V and 5 bases at J, with 17 bases between the two ends. The length of the CDR3 is 16 residues. The CDR3 DNA reads as TGTGCCAGCAGCTTGGCCGGCGGGGGAGGCGGGTATGGCTACACCTTC. The encoded protein is CASSLAGGGGGYGYTF.

The V call is TRBV7-2, the J call TRBJ2-3, with TRBD2 as a possible D gene (6 bases). The germline CDR1 and CDR2 sequences are SGHTA and FQGNSA. The CDR3 is 17 amino acids. V was clipped by 4 bases and J by 0 bases, with 17 bases between them. The CDR3 DNA reads as TGTGCCAGCAGCTCCTCCTCCGGCGGGGATAGCACAGATACGCAGTATTTT. It specifies CASSSSSGGDSTDTQYF.

This chain joins TRBV7-9 and TRBJ2-5; TRBD1 is a possible D gene (6 bases). CDR1 and CDR2 from the germline V gene are SEHNR and FQNEAQ (reference sequence). With 2 bases removed from V and 5 bases from J, the gap between germline ends came to 21 bases. This CDR3 comprises 17 residues. CDR3 sequence reads: CASSLTVDRWFWETQYF. The CDR3 coding sequence is TGTGCCAGCAGCTTAACTGTGGACAGATGGTTCTGGGAGACCCAGTACTTC.

The genes are TRBV7-3 and TRBJ2-4; weak D call: TRBD2 (6 bases). This CDR3 is 15 amino acids long. Looked up from germline, CDR1 is SGHTA and CDR2 is FQGTGA. V was cut by 0 bases and J by 6 bases, with 12 bases left in between. The DNA of the CDR3 is TGTGCCAGCAGCTTAACGTGGAGGGCTGGAAACATTCAGTACTTC. Translated: CASSLTWRAGNIQYF. The full variable domain, with the rest looked up from reference TRBV7-3 and TRBJ2-4, is GAGVSQTPSNKVTEKGKYVELRCDPISGHTALYWYRQSLGQGPEFLIYFQGTGAADDSGLPNDRFFAVRPEGSVSTLKIQRTERGDSAVYLCASSLTWRAGNIQYFGAGTRLSVL.

DNA for the CDR3: TGTGCCAGCAGCTCTTGGACAGAGGTCTACGAGCAGTACTTC. Translated, it gives CASSSWTEVYEQYF. This chain connects TRBV5-4 to TRBJ2-7; possibly TRBD1 for D (6 bases). Trimming took off 3 bases at V and 3 bases at J, with 13 bases between the two ends. This CDR3 spans 14 amino acids. Germline V gene data show CDR1 as SGHNT and CDR2 as YYREEE (reference sequence).

This clone was observed a single time. The CDR3 coding sequence is TGTGCCAGCAGCGTAGCGACTGGGCTTGACTGGGGGCGCCCCTACTATGGCTACACCTTC. Translation gives CASSVATGLDWGRPYYGYTF. The chain links TRBV9 to TRBJ1-2; weak D call: TRBD1 (6 bases). This CDR3 has 20 amino acids. The V gene's germline CDR1 is SGDLS and CDR2 YYNGEE. With 0 bases removed from V and 3 bases from J, the gap between germline ends came to 27 bases.

This rearrangement joins TRBV7-8 to TRBJ1-1; a weak D match, TRBD1 (5 bases). Per the germline V gene, CDR1 is SGHVS and CDR2 is FQNEAQ. Between the trimmed V and J ends, which lost 6 bases and 4 bases, there was a span of 18 bases. CDR3 size: 15 residues. CDR3 amino acids: CASSSVGGIGTEAFF. The CDR3 DNA sequence: TGTGCCAGCAGTTCGGTGGGGGGGATCGGCACTGAAGCTTTCTTT.

Remarks on this clone: This specimen includes other DNA sequences encoding the same CDR3. The chain links TRBV27 to TRBJ1-1; D gene uncertain. In germline, CDR1 is MNHEY, CDR2 SMNVEV (reference sequence). Trimming took 0 bases from V and 1 from J, leaving 3 bases between them. The CDR3 is 13 residues long. The CDR3 here is CASSLSRNTEAFF. Written as DNA, the CDR3 is TGTGCCAGCAGTTTATCCAGGAACACTGAAGCTTTCTTT.

The J gene is TRBJ2-3, the V gene TRBV6-6, with D perhaps matching TRBD1 (6 bases). The germline V gene has CDR1 MNHNY and CDR2 SVGAGI (reference sequence). Trimming shortened V by 6 bases and J by 7 bases, and 11 bases separated the two germline ends. The CDR3 consists of 12 residues. Here the CDR3 DNA reads TGTGCCAGCAGCCCGAGGGGGTATACGCAGTATTTT. Its translation: CASSPRGYTQYF.

The chain recombines TRBV7-6 with TRBJ1-2; possibly TRBD1 for D (5 bases). V was cut by 2 bases and J by 4 bases, with 5 bases left in between. The germline CDR1 and CDR2 sequences are SGHVS and FNYEAQ. The CDR3 extends over 12 amino acids. The CDR3 DNA follows: TGTGCCAGCAGCTTAACAGGCTATGGCTACACCTTC. It yields the protein CASSLTGYGYTF.

This clone is a singleton in its sample. The J gene is TRBJ1-5, the V gene TRBV13, with D possibly being TRBD1 (6 bases). With 0 bases removed from V and 3 bases from J, the gap between germline ends came to 12 bases. Germline V gene sequence: CDR1 PRHDT, CDR2 FYEKMQ (reference sequence). There are 16 residues in the CDR3. Written as DNA, the CDR3 is TGTGCCAGCAGCTTAGGACAGGGTATTTTCAATCAGCCCCAGCATTTT. Translation: CASSLGQGIFNQPQHF.

The chain joins TRBV28 to TRBJ1-6; D is uncertain. Between the trimmed V and J ends, which lost 7 bases and 9 bases, there was a span of 13 bases. The V gene's germline CDR1 is MDHEN and CDR2 SYDVKM. The CDR3 is 13 residues long. The CDR3, as DNA: TGTGCCAGCAACCCGGGAGGGCGTTCACCCCTCCACTTT. The encoded protein is CASNPGGRSPLHF.

The chain links TRBV10-3 to TRBJ1-2, with a possible D match to TRBD1 (5 bases). The germline gives CDR1 ENHRY, CDR2 SYGVKD. V gave up 6 bases and J gave up 5 bases, with 13 bases separating them. This CDR3 contains 13 residues. The CDR3 DNA reads as TGTGCCATCAGGCGCAGGGAAGAGTATGGCTACACCTTC. Protein: CAIRRREEYGYTF.

This chain uses TRBV10-3 with TRBJ1-5; D might be TRBD1 (6 bases). This CDR3 has 17 amino acids. V was trimmed by 2 bases and J by 5 bases, leaving 19 bases between them. The V gene's germline CDR1 is ENHRY and CDR2 SYGVKD. The CDR3 loop reads CAISETVPGQGYQPQHF. The CDR3 DNA sequence: TGTGCCATCAGTGAGACCGTACCGGGACAAGGGTATCAGCCCCAGCATTTT.

Points on this clone: Other DNA sequences in the same sample also yield this CDR3. The CDR3 coding sequence is TGTGCCAGCAGTTTACCCGGCTACGAGCAGTACGTC. Translation gives CASSLPGYEQYV. The chain links TRBV28 to TRBJ2-7, with no clear D. Trimming shortened V by 2 bases and J by 3 bases, and 5 bases separated the two germline ends. This CDR3 is built from 12 residues. Germline values: CDR1 MDHEN, CDR2 SYDVKM.

The J gene is TRBJ2-1, the V gene TRBV20-1, with D maybe TRBD2 (5 bases). Germline V gene data show CDR1 as DFQATT and CDR2 as SNEGSKA (reference sequence). The germline V and J ends were trimmed by 5 bases and 6 bases, with 8 bases remaining between them. The CDR3 contains 11 residues. The CDR3 DNA follows: TGCAGTGCTGAGGGCCGCAATGAGCAGTTCTTC. It yields the protein CSAEGRNEQFF.

In its sample, this clone was seen a few times. This chain links TRBV4-2 with TRBJ1-1; 9 bases are a match to TRBD1. This CDR3 has 15 residues. Germline values: CDR1 LGHNA, CDR2 YNFKEQ. After removal of 1 base from V and 4 bases from J, the junction contained 4 bases not matched to a gene. The CDR3 DNA reads TGTGCCAGCAGCCAAGCCGGACAGGGGTTCACTGAAGCTTTCTTT. Its translation: CASSQAGQGFTEAFF.

CDR3: CASSLMGTAQETQYF. The CDR3 DNA is TGTGCCAGCAGTTTGATGGGGACAGCCCAAGAGACCCAGTACTTC. The chain recombines TRBV28 with TRBJ2-5; 7 bases are shared with TRBD1. V was clipped by 3 bases and J by 1 base; unmatched bases: 5. Germline CDR1 is MDHEN and CDR2 is SYDVKM. The CDR3 is 15 amino acids.

The chain uses TRBV19 and TRBJ1-1; D gene unclear. V shed 0 bases and J shed 3 bases, with 8 bases lying between them. CDR3 length equals 14 residues. Germline V gene sequence: CDR1 LNHDA, CDR2 SQIVND (reference sequence). The DNA for the CDR3 is TGTGCCAGTAGTATAGATGACGAGGACACTGAAGCTTTCTTT. Amino acid sequence: CASSIDDEDTEAFF.

CDR3 in DNA: TGCAGTGCTAGTGGGGTAGCGGGGACCTCCTACGAGCAGTACTTC. This codes for CSASGVAGTSYEQYF. The chain recombines TRBV20-1 with TRBJ2-7; 8 positions match TRBD2. The germline CDR1 and CDR2 sequences are DFQATT and SNEGSKA (reference sequence). With 3 bases clipped from V and 0 bases from J, the junction kept 7 bases outside the gene matches. The CDR3 loop spans 15 amino acids.

The chain joins TRBV3-1 (or the pseudogene TRBV3-2) to TRBJ1-2; D possibly corresponds to TRBD1 (6 bases). The germline CDR1 and CDR2 sequences are LGHDT and YNNKEL (reference sequence). The CDR3 runs 13 residues. Trimming left V 4 bases short and J 2 bases short, with 8 bases between. CDR3 in DNA: TGTGCCAGCAGCCTTGACAGGAACTATGGCTACACCTTC. Translating gives CASSLDRNYGYTF.

V usage is TRBV9 and J usage is TRBJ1-1, with D possibly TRBD1 on 5 matching bases. The CDR3 has 14 residues. Per the germline V gene, CDR1 is SGDLS and CDR2 is YYNGEE. The V gene lost 0 bases and the J gene lost 11 bases, with 17 bases spanning the gap. The DNA of the CDR3 is TGTGCCAGCAGCGTAGCTCGAGGGACTTATGGGGCTTTCTTT. Translation gives CASSVARGTYGAFF.

The CDR3 loop is CASQPGGTNYGYTF. CDR3 nucleotide sequence: TGTGCCAGCCAACCAGGGGGGACTAACTATGGCTACACCTTC. This sequence joins TRBV28 and TRBJ1-2, with 7 bases that match TRBD1. J was trimmed by 0 bases and V by 8 bases; bases with no gene match: 6. Germline lookup yields CDR1 MDHEN and CDR2 SYDVKM. The CDR3 totals 14 residues.

This rearrangement joins TRBV10-3 to TRBJ1-2, with TRBD1 identical over 9 bases. V lost 4 bases and J lost 4; bases outside the gene matches: 10. The CDR3 spans 16 residues. Germline CDR1 reads ENHRY; CDR2 reads SYGVKD. This CDR3 is CAISGGQGTSGYGYTF. The CDR3, as DNA: TGTGCCATCAGTGGGGGACAGGGAACCAGCGGCTATGGCTACACCTTC.

J is TRBJ1-6 and V is TRBV19; D unclear. CDR3 length equals 16 residues. Germline V CDR1 and CDR2: LNHDA, SQIVND (reference sequence). Trimming left V 0 bases short and J 7 bases short, with 13 bases between. The CDR3, as DNA: TGTGCCAGTAGTATAGACCCCCACGGGAGAAATTCACCCCTCCACTTT. Translating it yields CASSIDPHGRNSPLHF. The full variable domain, rest sourced from reference TRBV19 and TRBJ1-6, is DGGITQSPKYLFRKEGQNVTLSCEQNLNHDAMYWYRQDPGQGLRLIYYSQIVNDFQKGDIAEGYSVSREKKESFPLTVTSAQKNPTAFYLCASSIDPHGRNSPLHFGNGTRLTVT.

The J gene is TRBJ1-4, the V gene TRBV9; D uncertain. Germline assignment: CDR1 SGDLS and CDR2 YYNGEE. This CDR3 comprises 15 residues. With 0 bases removed from V and 6 bases from J, the gap between germline ends came to 12 bases. CDR3 sequence (DNA): TGTGCCAGCAGCGTAGCTGGGCAGGAGGATGAAAAACTGTTTTTT. This translates into CASSVAGQEDEKLFF.

This rearrangement joins TRBV6-5 to TRBJ2-1; TRBD2 agrees at 9 bases. There are 14 residues in the CDR3. Germline CDR1 is MNHEY and CDR2 is SVGAGI. V was pared by 7 bases and J by 2 bases, with 3 bases of the junction left unmatched. Written as DNA, the CDR3 is TGTGCCAGCAAAGCGGGGGGAGCCTACAATGAGCAGTTCTTC. It is translated as CASKAGGAYNEQFF.

The rearrangement joins TRBV9 to TRBJ1-6; TRBD1 aligns across 7 bases. This CDR3 is 16 amino acids long. The germline V gene has CDR1 SGDLS and CDR2 YYNGEE. The V gene end was trimmed by 0 bases and the J gene end by 9 bases; junction bases not matched to a gene: 9. CDR3 in amino acids: CASSVAGQGVSSPLHF. CDR3 nucleotides: TGTGCCAGCAGCGTAGCTGGGCAGGGGGTGAGTTCACCCCTCCACTTT.

This chain uses TRBV9 with TRBJ2-3; 10 nucleotides match TRBD2. The germline V gene encodes CDR1 SGDLS and CDR2 YYNGEE. J lost 6 bases, V lost 0 bases, and 4 bases had no gene match. CDR3 size: 15 residues. CDR3: CASSVESGRADTQYF. CDR3 nucleotide sequence: TGTGCCAGCAGCGTAGAAAGCGGGAGGGCCGATACGCAGTATTTT. The full variable domain, completed using reference TRBV9 and TRBJ2-3, is DSGVTQTPKHLITATGQRVTLRCSPRSGDLSVYWYQQSLDQGLQFLIQYYNGEERAKGNILERFSAQQFPDLHSELNLSSLELGDSALYFCASSVESGRADTQYFGPGTRLTVL.

This rearrangement joins TRBV12-3 or TRBV12-4 to TRBJ1-2, with D perhaps TRBD1 (6 bases). With 2 bases removed from V and 8 bases from J, the gap between germline ends came to 9 bases. The CDR3 extends over 12 amino acids. CDR3 loop: CASSLNRDGYTF. For the CDR3, the DNA is TGTGCCAGCAGTTTAAACAGGGACGGCTACACCTTC.

The genes are TRBV28 and TRBJ2-7, with D uncertain. Germline V gives CDR1 MDHEN, CDR2 SYDVKM. Trimming removed 7 bases from V and 3 bases from J, with 10 bases in between. This CDR3 has 12 amino acids. CDR3 sequence: CASNPRNYEQYF. CDR3 bases: TGTGCCAGCAACCCCAGAAACTACGAGCAGTACTTC.